This TCR beta chain was captured in a study of sequential checkpoint blockade in melanoma. Study-level information: Arm A got nivolumab then ipilimumab; arm B the reverse, 1:1. Matched biopsies came pretreatment and at week 13 for 20 to 25 patients. Whole-study results and caveats: Tumor T-cell fraction and clonality correlated with PD-L1 and CD8+ counts. Clinical benefit was about 30 times likelier when tumor T-cell fraction and clonality increased.

A word on this clone: Antigen specificity is unknown.

Treatment of the sample: randomized to nivolumab then ipilimumab (arm A) or the reverse (arm B). Only in-frame clones appear in the TCRdb table, and some are missing; sequencing was by immunoSEQ multiplex PCR. The table shows about 2,300 clones, with 20% to 25% occurring only once. The germline gives CDR1 MNHGY, CDR2 SAAAGT. CDR3 length: 13 amino acids. With 6 bases removed from V and 15 bases from J, the gap between germline ends came to 21 bases. The sequences come from tumor tissue (inferred from file names), collected from a patient given nivolumab and ipilimumab in sequence. This rearrangement joins TRBV6-8 to TRBJ2-1; D possibly matches TRBD1 or TRBD2 (5 bases each). This receptor was taken from a human donor with melanoma. The CDR3 bases are TGTGCCAGCAGCTCGAACTCCGGGACCCGCACGTTCTTC. Translation: CASSSNSGTRTFF.